The 15 T cell receptor beta chains below were found in one sample sequenced in a study of T cell changes during pregnancy in multiple sclerosis. Using immunoSEQ multiplex PCR, the repertoire was profiled, and TCRdb retains in-frame clones only, with some absent. The data contain tens of thousands of clones, roughly 90% of them singletons. The starting material was CD8+ T cells from peripheral blood mononuclear cells, obtained in the second trimester of pregnancy. Source of these receptors: a female donor with multiple sclerosis, enrolled in a pregnancy study.

The J gene is TRBJ2-4, the V gene TRBV7-8; no clear D gene. Germline V gene lookup returns CDR1 SGHVS and CDR2 FQNEAQ. There are 13 residues in the CDR3. Trimming removed 1 base from V and 8 bases from J, with 9 bases in between. The CDR3 DNA reads TGTGCCAGCAGCTTAGGAGTAGAGTACATTCAGTACTTC. Translated, it gives CASSLGVEYIQYF. Variable domain in full (rest from reference TRBV7-8 and TRBJ2-4): GAGVSQSPRYKVAKRGQDVALRCDPISGHVSLFWYQQALGQGPEFLTYFQNEAQLDKSGLPSDRFFAERPEGSVSTLKIQRTQQEDSAVYLCASSLGVEYIQYFGAGTRLSVL.

The chain is built from TRBV7-2 and TRBJ2-3; a possible D gene is TRBD2 (5 bases). Per the germline V gene, CDR1 is SGHTA and CDR2 is FQGNSA. V was shortened by 3 bases and J by 4 bases, with 11 bases between the two germline ends. The CDR3 contains 14 residues. CDR3 nucleotide sequence: TGTGCCAGCAGCTTCCGGGTGAGGGCAGATACGCAGTATTTT. Protein product: CASSFRVRADTQYF.

This clone was picked up a small number of times. The chain recombines TRBV4-2 with TRBJ1-2; TRBD1 might be the D (5 bases). Deletions cut 0 bases from V and 7 bases from J, with 15 bases between. CDR1 and CDR2 (germline): LGHNA, YNFKEQ. This CDR3 comprises 15 residues. The CDR3, as DNA: TGTGCCAGCAGCCAAGATGGGCAGGGTGTGGTTGGCTACACCTTC. Translated, it gives CASSQDGQGVVGYTF.

The V call is TRBV6-1, the J call TRBJ2-3; 10 bases are shared with TRBD2. The junction had 9 bases not matched to a gene; V was cut back by 4 bases and J by 2 bases. CDR1 is MNHNS, CDR2 SASEGT, per germline. The CDR3 totals 17 residues. CDR3 coding DNA: TGTGCCAGCAGTGCCAGCGGGACTAGCGCGCCCACAGATACGCAGTATTTT. Translated, it gives CASSASGTSAPTDTQYF.

The chain links TRBV9 to TRBJ2-3, with 7 bases aligning to TRBD1. Trimming at V came to 4 bases and at J to 2 bases, leaving 10 bases not matched to a gene. This CDR3 has 16 amino acids. Germline loops: CDR1 SGDLS, CDR2 YYNGEE. In DNA form, the CDR3 reads TGTGCCAGCAGCATTTCGGGACAGCCACTCACAGATACGCAGTATTTT. It is translated as CASSISGQPLTDTQYF.

The chain's CDR3 is CASSVEWRYNEQFF. DNA for the CDR3: TGTGCCAGCAGCGTAGAGTGGCGGTACAATGAGCAGTTCTTC. This chain links TRBV9 with TRBJ2-1; D gene uncertain. Looked up from germline, CDR1 is SGDLS and CDR2 is YYNGEE. V lost 0 bases, J lost 4 bases, and 8 bases lay in between. There are 14 residues in the CDR3.

The chain joins TRBV30 to TRBJ1-5; tentatively, D is TRBD1 (6 bases). The CDR3 extends over 14 amino acids. V was shortened by 1 base and J by 1 base, with 8 bases between the two germline ends. Germline CDR1 and CDR2: GTSNPN and SVGIG (reference sequence). CDR3 sequence reads: CAWSAGGSNQPQHF. CDR3 coding DNA: TGTGCCTGGAGTGCGGGGGGCAGCAATCAGCCCCAGCATTTT.

The rearrangement joins TRBV27 to TRBJ2-5; D perhaps matches TRBD2 (5 bases). Per the germline V gene, CDR1 is MNHEY and CDR2 is SMNVEV (reference sequence). With 4 bases removed from V and 4 bases from J, the gap between germline ends came to 16 bases. CDR3 size: 15 residues. This CDR3 reads CASSSPKLDSETQYF. DNA for the CDR3: TGTGCCAGCAGTTCCCCTAAACTAGACTCAGAGACCCAGTACTTC.

The V and J genes are TRBV10-3 and TRBJ1-3; 10 bases agree with TRBD1. Germline CDR1 ENHRY, CDR2 SYGVKD. Losses at the gene ends were 3 bases for V and 9 bases for J; bases not matched to a gene: 8. The CDR3 is 15 amino acids. The CDR3 DNA reads as TGTGCCATCAGTGATCGACAGGGGGCGATGTTCACCATATATTTT. This encodes CAISDRQGAMFTIYF.

The chain recombines TRBV5-8 with TRBJ1-1; D is unresolved. CDR3 length equals 14 residues. Germline V lookup: CDR1 SGHTS, CDR2 YDEGEE. The V and J ends lost 4 bases and 3 bases respectively, with 13 bases between them. The CDR3 sequence is CASSQDGDYTEAFF. DNA of the CDR3: TGTGCCAGCAGCCAGGACGGGGATTACACTGAAGCTTTCTTT.

V gene TRBV6-4 combines with J gene TRBJ2-7; 9 bases line up with TRBD1. This CDR3 is 15 amino acids long. The germline V gene has CDR1 MRHNA and CDR2 SNTAGT. Trimming removed 6 bases from V and 4 bases from J; junction bases left unmatched: 10. The CDR3 spells CASSYTTGGRYEQYF. The CDR3 DNA follows: TGTGCCAGCAGCTACACAACAGGGGGCCGGTACGAGCAGTACTTC.

This chain links TRBV7-9 with TRBJ2-1; TRBD1 matches at 8 bases. The CDR3 is made up of 18 amino acids. Trimming cost V 1 base and J 3 bases; bases outside gene matches: 11. Germline V CDR1 and CDR2: SEHNR, FQNEAQ (reference sequence). The CDR3 bases are TGTGCCAGCAGCTTAGAGGGCGATCGGACAGGGAACTACAATGAGCAGTTCTTC. It codes for CASSLEGDRTGNYNEQFF.

The chain has TRBV25-1 and TRBJ2-1; 10 bases line up with TRBD2. The CDR3 covers 13 residues. The V segment lost 5 bases and the J segment 7 bases; nucleotides outside the gene matches: 2. CDR1 MGHDK and CDR2 SYGVNS come from the germline V gene. The CDR3 is CASSSGRANEQFF. The CDR3 bases are TGTGCCAGCAGTAGCGGGAGGGCTAATGAGCAGTTCTTC.

V gene TRBV14 combines with J gene TRBJ2-7; 10 nucleotides agree with TRBD2. This CDR3 is 14 amino acids long. Per germline, CDR1 SGHDN and CDR2 FVKESK. V trimming: 5 bases; J trimming: 4 bases; junction bases outside the gene matches: 5. CDR3 in amino acids: CASSWRGLAYEQYF. Here the CDR3 DNA reads TGTGCCAGCAGCTGGCGGGGACTAGCGTACGAGCAGTACTTC.

The chain couples TRBV7-2 to TRBJ2-1; 12 bases are a match to TRBD2. V lost 6 bases, J lost 4 bases, and 13 bases stayed unmatched. From germline, CDR1 is SGHTA and CDR2 FQGNSA. CDR3 size: 18 residues. The CDR3 bases are TGTGCCAGCAGACCACCCTTGTCTAGCGGGAGGGGTTACAATGAGCAGTTCTTC. Translation gives CASRPPLSSGRGYNEQFF. Combining the CDR3 with reference TRBV7-2 and TRBJ2-1 gives the whole variable domain GAGVSQSPSNKVTEKGKDVELRCDPISGHTALYWYRQSLGQGLEFLIYFQGNSAPDKSGLPSDRFSAERTGGSVSTLTIQRTQQEDSAVYLCASRPPLSSGRGYNEQFFGPGTRLTVL.